This TCR beta chain was recorded in a study of CD8 T cells in Susac syndrome. Study-wide results and caveats: In its TCR sequencing and HLA analysis, the study acknowledged that the number of individuals was relatively small.

The RNA input was about 0.5 to 1 ug, and it was reverse transcribed with random hexamers. Amplification of the TCR beta CDR3 was carried out by immunoSEQ multiplex PCR, which spanned a total of 54 Vbeta and 13 Jbeta segments. MiXCR, run by TCRdb on the immunoSEQ multiplex PCR reads, gives a single entry per CDR3 protein. Of 95,000 to 150,000 distinct CDR3 sequences in the sample, around 94% are singletons; the top ten hold 0.28%. On this clonotype: Its antigen is still unknown.

The V end lost 6 bases, the J end lost 3 bases, and 9 bases lay between the germline ends. Germline CDR1 DFQATT, CDR2 SNEGSKA (reference sequence). The CDR3 is made up of 12 amino acids. Input material: CD8+ T cells from PBMCs. The V and J genes are TRBV20-1 and TRBJ1-5; D is undetermined. The receptor was isolated from a human donor with Susac syndrome. The chain's CDR3 is CSAQTLNQPQHF. In nucleotides, the CDR3 is TGCAGTGCCCAGACCCTCAATCAGCCCCAGCATTTT.